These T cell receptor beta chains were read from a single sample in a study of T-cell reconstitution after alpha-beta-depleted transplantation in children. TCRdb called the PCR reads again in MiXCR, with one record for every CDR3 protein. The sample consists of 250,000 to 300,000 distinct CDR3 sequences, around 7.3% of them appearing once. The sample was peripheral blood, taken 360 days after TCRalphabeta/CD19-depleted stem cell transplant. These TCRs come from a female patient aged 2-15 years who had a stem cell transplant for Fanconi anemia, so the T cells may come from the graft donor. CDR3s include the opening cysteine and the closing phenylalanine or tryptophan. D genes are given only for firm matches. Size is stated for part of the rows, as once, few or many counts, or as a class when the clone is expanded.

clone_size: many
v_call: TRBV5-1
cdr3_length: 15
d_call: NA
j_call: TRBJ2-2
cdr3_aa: CASSLVRAATGELFF
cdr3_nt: TGCGCCAGCAGCTTGGTCAGGGCGGCGACCGGGGAGCTGTTTTTT

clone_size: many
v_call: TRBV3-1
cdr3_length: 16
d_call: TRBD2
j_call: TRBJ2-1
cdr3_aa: CASSQVAGLGYNEQFF
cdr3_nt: TGTGCCAGCAGCCAAGTTGCGGGACTAGGCTACAATGAGCAGTTCTTC

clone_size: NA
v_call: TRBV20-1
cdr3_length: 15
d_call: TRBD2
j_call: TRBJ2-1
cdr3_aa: CSAARTSGGEGEQFF
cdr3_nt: TGCAGTGCTGCCCGAACTAGCGGGGGGGAAGGAGAGCAGTTCTTC

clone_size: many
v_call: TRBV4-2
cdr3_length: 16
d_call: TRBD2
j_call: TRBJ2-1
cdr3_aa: CASSQDPTSYTGEQFF
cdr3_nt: TGTGCCAGCAGCCAAGACCCGACTAGCTACACGGGTGAGCAGTTCTTC

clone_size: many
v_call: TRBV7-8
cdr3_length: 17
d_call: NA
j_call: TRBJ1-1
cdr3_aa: CASSLGGFPYDGTEAFF
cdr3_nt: TGTGCCAGCAGCTTAGGGGGCTTCCCCTATGACGGCACTGAAGCTTTCTTT

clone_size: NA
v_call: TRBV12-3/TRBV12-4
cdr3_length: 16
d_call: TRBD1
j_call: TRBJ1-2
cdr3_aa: CASSPPPPGGAQGYTF
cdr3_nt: TGTGCCAGCAGCCCTCCCCCCCCAGGGGGCGCGCAGGGCTACACCTTC

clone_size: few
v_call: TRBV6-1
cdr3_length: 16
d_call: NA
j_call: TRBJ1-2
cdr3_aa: CASRKGEGTVGYGYTF
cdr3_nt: TGTGCCAGCAGGAAGGGGGAAGGGACCGTCGGCTATGGCTACACCTTC

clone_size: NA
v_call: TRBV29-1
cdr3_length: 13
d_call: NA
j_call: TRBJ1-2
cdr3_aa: CSDHDGRGEGYTF
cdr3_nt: TGCAGCGATCACGACGGCCGGGGAGAAGGCTACACCTTC

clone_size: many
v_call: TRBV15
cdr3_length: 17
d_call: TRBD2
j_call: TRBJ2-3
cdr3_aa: CATSRAPGLAGADTQYF
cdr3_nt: TGTGCCACCAGCAGAGCTCCCGGACTAGCGGGAGCAGATACGCAGTATTTT

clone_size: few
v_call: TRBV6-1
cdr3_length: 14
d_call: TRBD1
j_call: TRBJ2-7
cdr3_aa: CASSEAGETGFGYF
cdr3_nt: TGTGCCAGCAGTGAAGCAGGAGAGACAGGGTTTGGGTACTTC

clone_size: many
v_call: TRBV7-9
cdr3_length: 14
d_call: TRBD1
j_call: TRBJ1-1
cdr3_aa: CASSLTGGESEAFF
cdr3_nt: TGTGCCAGCAGCTTAACAGGGGGCGAATCTGAAGCTTTCTTT

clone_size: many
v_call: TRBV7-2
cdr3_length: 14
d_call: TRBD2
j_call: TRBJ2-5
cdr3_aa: CASSYSRGGKTQYF
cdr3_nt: TGTGCCAGCAGCTACTCGCGGGGGGGAAAGACCCAGTACTTC

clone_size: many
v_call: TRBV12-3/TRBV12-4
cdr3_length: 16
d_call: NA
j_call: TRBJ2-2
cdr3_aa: CASIDTWSPQNGELFF
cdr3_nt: TGTGCCAGCATTGACACATGGAGCCCTCAGAACGGGGAGCTGTTTTTT

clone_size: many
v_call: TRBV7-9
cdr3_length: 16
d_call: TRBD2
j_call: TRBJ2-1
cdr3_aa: CASSLAGLAGYNEQFF
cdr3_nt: TGTGCCAGCAGCTTGGCGGGACTAGCGGGGTACAATGAGCAGTTCTTC

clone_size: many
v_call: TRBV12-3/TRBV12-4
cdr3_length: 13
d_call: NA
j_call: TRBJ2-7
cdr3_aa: CASSSSFHGEQYF
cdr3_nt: TGTGCCAGCAGCTCGTCCTTTCACGGTGAGCAGTACTTC

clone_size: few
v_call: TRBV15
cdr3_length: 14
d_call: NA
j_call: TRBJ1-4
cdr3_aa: CATSRDQGREKLFF
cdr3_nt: TGTGCCACCAGCAGAGACCAGGGCAGGGAAAAACTGTTTTTT

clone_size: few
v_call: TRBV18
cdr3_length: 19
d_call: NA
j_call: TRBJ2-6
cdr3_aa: CASSLTSERYRSGANVLTF
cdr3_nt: TGTGCCAGCTCACTAACGTCGGAAAGATACCGCTCTGGGGCCAACGTCCTGACTTTC

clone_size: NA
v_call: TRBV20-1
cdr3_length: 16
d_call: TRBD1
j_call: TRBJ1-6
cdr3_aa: CNASEKGTGMGSPLHF
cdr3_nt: TGCAATGCTAGTGAAAAGGGGACAGGGATGGGTTCACCCCTCCACTTT

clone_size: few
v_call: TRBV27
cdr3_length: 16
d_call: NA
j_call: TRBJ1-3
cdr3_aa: CASSRGQLSSGNTIYF
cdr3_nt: TGTGCCAGCAGTCGCGGGCAGCTGAGCTCTGGAAACACCATATATTTT

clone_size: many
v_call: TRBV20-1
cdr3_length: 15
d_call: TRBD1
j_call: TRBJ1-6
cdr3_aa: CSARQTGSLTSPLHF
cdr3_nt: TGCAGTGCTAGACAGACAGGGAGCCTCACTTCACCCCTCCACTTT

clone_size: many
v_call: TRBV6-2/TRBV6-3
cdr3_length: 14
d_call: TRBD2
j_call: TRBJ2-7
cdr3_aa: CASSYKAGRYEQYF
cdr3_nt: TGTGCCAGCAGTTACAAAGCGGGGAGGTACGAGCAGTACTTC

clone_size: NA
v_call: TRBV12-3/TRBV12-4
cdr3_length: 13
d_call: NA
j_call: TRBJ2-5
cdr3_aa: CASGTLRAETQYF
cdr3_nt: TGTGCCAGCGGGACCTTGAGAGCGGAGACCCAGTACTTC

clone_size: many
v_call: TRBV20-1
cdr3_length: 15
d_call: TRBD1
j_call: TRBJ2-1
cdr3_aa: CSASPGTGIYNEQFF
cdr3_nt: TGCAGTGCTAGCCCCGGGACAGGGATTTACAATGAGCAGTTCTTC

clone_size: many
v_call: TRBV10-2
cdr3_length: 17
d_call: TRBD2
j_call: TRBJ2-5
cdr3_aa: CASSEWTSGRALETQYF
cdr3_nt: TGCGCCAGCAGTGAATGGACTAGCGGGAGGGCCCTGGAGACCCAGTACTTC

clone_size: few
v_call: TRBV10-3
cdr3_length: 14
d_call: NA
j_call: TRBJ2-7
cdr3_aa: CAISESGGGYEQYF
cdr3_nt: TGTGCCATCAGTGAGTCAGGGGGGGGATACGAGCAGTACTTC

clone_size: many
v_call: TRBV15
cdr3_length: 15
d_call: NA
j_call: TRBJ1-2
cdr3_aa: CATSREGGANYGYTF
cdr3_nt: TGTGCCACCAGCAGAGAGGGTGGGGCTAACTATGGCTACACCTTC

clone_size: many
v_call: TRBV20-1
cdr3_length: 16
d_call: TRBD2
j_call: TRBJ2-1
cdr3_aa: CSATLGEAGAYNEQFF
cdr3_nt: TGCAGTGCTACCCTGGGGGAAGCGGGGGCCTACAATGAGCAGTTCTTC

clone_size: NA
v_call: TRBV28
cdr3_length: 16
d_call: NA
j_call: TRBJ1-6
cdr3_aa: CASRTRVISYNSPLHF
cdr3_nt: TGTGCCAGCAGAACGAGGGTTATCTCCTATAATTCACCCCTCCACTTT

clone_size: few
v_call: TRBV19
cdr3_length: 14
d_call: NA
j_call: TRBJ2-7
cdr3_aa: CASSLLVRGGEQYF
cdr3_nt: TGTGCCAGTAGTTTATTGGTCCGGGGCGGCGAGCAGTACTTC

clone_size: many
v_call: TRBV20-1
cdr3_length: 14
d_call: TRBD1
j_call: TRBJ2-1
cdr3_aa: CSADGTVSYNEQFF
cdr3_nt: TGCAGTGCTGATGGGACAGTCTCCTACAATGAGCAGTTCTTC

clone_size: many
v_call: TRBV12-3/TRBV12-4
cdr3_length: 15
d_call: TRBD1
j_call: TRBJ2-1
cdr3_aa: CASRGPTGGYNEQFF
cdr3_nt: TGTGCCAGCAGGGGACCGACAGGGGGCTACAATGAGCAGTTCTTC

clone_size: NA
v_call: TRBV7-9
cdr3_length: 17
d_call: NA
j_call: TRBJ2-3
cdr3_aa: CASSLAHRLRPTDTQYF
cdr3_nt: TGTGCCAGCAGCTTAGCCCACCGACTTCGACCCACAGATACGCAGTATTTT

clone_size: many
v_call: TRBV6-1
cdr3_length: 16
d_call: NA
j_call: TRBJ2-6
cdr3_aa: CASSEPYPSGANVLTF
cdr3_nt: TGTGCCAGCAGTGAACCCTATCCCTCTGGGGCCAACGTCCTGACTTTC

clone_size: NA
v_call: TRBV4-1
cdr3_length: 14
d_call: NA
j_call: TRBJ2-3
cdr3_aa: CASSQVLSTDTQYF
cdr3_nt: TGCGCCAGCAGCCAAGTACTCAGCACAGATACGCAGTATTTT

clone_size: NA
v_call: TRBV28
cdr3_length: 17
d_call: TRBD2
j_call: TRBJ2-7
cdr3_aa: CASSLLGLAESSYEQYF
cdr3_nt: TGTGCCAGCAGTCTTCTGGGACTAGCGGAGAGCTCCTACGAGCAGTACTTC

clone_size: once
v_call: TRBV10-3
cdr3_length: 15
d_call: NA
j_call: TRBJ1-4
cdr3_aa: CTFSFHRSTNEKLFF
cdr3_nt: TGTACCTTCAGTTTCCATCGGTCAACTAATGAAAAACTGTTTTTT

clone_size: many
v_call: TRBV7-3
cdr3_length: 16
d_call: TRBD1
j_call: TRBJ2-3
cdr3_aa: CASSSYRGITADTQYF
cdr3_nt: TGTGCCAGCAGCTCCTACAGGGGCATAACCGCAGATACGCAGTATTTT

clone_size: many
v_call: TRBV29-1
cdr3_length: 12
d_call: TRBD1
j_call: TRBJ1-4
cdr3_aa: CSGGTAYEKLFF
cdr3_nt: TGCAGCGGCGGGACAGCGTATGAAAAACTGTTTTTT

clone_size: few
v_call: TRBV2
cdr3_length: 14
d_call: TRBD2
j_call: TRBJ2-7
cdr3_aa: CASSDQLAGREQYF
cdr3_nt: TGTGCCAGCAGTGACCAACTAGCGGGCCGCGAGCAGTACTTC

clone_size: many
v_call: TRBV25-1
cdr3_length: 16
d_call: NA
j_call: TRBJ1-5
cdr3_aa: CASSVPRAPSNQPQHF
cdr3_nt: TGTGCCAGCAGTGTCCCCAGGGCCCCTAGCAATCAGCCCCAGCATTTT

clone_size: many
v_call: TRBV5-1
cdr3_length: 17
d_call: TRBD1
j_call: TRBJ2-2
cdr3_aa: CASSFGQGAANTGELFF
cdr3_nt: TGCGCCAGCAGTTTTGGGCAGGGGGCGGCGAACACCGGGGAGCTGTTTTTT

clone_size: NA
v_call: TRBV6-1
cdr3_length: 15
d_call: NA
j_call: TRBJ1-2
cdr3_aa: CASSERTFLYYGYTF
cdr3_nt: TGTGCCAGCAGTGAAAGAACATTCCTCTACTATGGCTACACCTTC

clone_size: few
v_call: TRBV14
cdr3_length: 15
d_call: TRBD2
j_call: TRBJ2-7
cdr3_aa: CASNPSGSSYYEQYF
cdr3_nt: TGTGCCAGCAACCCTAGCGGGAGCTCTTACTACGAGCAGTACTTC

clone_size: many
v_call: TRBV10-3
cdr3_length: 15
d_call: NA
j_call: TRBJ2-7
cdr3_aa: CAISTLRRGVYEQYF
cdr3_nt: TGTGCCATCAGCACCCTCCGGAGGGGAGTCTACGAGCAGTACTTC

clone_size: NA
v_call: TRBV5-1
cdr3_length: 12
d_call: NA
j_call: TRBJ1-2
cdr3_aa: CASSLVGSGYTF
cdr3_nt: TGCGCCAGCAGCTTGGTAGGGAGTGGCTACACCTTC

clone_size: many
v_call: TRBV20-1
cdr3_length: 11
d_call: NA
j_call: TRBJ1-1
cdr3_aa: CSAELNTEAFF
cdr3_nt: TGCAGTGCCGAGCTGAACACTGAAGCTTTCTTT

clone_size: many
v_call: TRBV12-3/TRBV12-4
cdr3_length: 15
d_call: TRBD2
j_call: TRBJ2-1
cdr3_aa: CASTPMAGDYNEQFF
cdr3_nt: TGTGCCAGCACCCCCATGGCGGGGGATTACAATGAGCAGTTCTTC